Following are 25 T cell receptor beta chains from one sample sequenced in a study of blood T cell repertoires in COVID-19. Method: immunoSEQ multiplex PCR; TCRdb's copy keeps in-frame clones and lacks some. This sample yields about 160,000 clones, of which approximately 85% are seen a single time; about 6.9% belongs to the top ten. The sequenced sample was peripheral blood. The origin of the receptors is an elderly man with COVID-19, enrolled during active disease.

The J gene is TRBJ2-5, the V gene TRBV11-3; 7 nucleotides align to TRBD2. J lost 4 bases, V lost 0 bases, and 11 bases had no gene match. The germline CDR1 and CDR2 sequences are SGHNT and YENEEA. The CDR3 covers 17 residues. The CDR3 protein is CASSLDGGGDRGETQYF. The DNA for the CDR3 is TGTGCCAGCAGCTTAGATGGGGGGGGAGACAGAGGAGAGACCCAGTACTTC.

The chain carries TRBV6-2 or TRBV6-3 and TRBJ1-1; 12 bases are a match to TRBD1. The CDR3 is 16 amino acids. Germline loops: CDR1 MNHEY, CDR2 SVGEGT. V was clipped by 3 bases and J by 5 bases; unmatched bases: 7. In DNA, the CDR3 is TGTGCCAGCAGTTATGGGACAGGGGGCTGGGGGACTGAAGCTTTCTTT. Protein: CASSYGTGGWGTEAFF.

The V call is TRBV10-3, the J call TRBJ2-1; 9 bases match TRBD1. The V gene end was trimmed by 5 bases and the J gene end by 7 bases; junction bases not matched to a gene: 6. Germline CDR1 and CDR2: ENHRY and SYGVKD. The CDR3 extends over 14 amino acids. As DNA, the CDR3 is TGTGCCATCAGTCCGGGACAGGGAGGAAATGAGCAGTTCTTC. It codes for CAISPGQGGNEQFF.

This clone was recorded once. The V call is TRBV5-1, the J call TRBJ2-7; tentative D call: TRBD2 (5 bases). Germline V gives CDR1 SGHRS, CDR2 YFSETQ. CDR3 length: 14 amino acids. The V gene lost 0 bases and the J gene lost 6 bases, with 13 bases spanning the gap. The CDR3 DNA sequence: TGCGCCAGCAGCTTGGCCAGCGGCCCTCTCGAGCAGTACTTC. Its translation: CASSLASGPLEQYF.

The rearrangement uses TRBV10-3 and TRBJ1-3; D might be TRBD1 (6 bases). Germline loops: CDR1 ENHRY, CDR2 SYGVKD. The CDR3 has 14 amino acids. The V and J ends lost 2 bases and 3 bases respectively, with 8 bases between them. The chain's CDR3 is CAISERQVGNTIYF. The CDR3 bases are TGTGCCATCAGTGAGCGACAGGTTGGAAACACCATATATTTT.

This chain joins TRBV10-3 and TRBJ1-1; 9 bases align to TRBD1. Unmatched junction bases numbered 5, after V lost 0 bases and J lost 6 bases. The germline CDR1 and CDR2 sequences are ENHRY and SYGVKD. The CDR3 totals 15 residues. CDR3 sequence: CAISESATGGSEAFF. Here the CDR3 DNA reads TGTGCCATCAGTGAGTCGGCGACAGGGGGGTCTGAAGCTTTCTTT.

The chain has TRBV3-1 (or the pseudogene TRBV3-2) and TRBJ2-1; the match to TRBD2 covers 10 bases. Unmatched junction bases numbered 8, after V lost 1 base and J lost 14 bases. CDR3 size: 14 residues. CDR1 is LGHDT, CDR2 YNNKEL, per germline (reference sequence). The CDR3 nucleotides read TGTGCCAGCAGCCAAGGGTTTAGCGGGGGGAGGGAGTTCTTC. Its translation is CASSQGFSGGREFF.

V and J are TRBV3-1 (or the pseudogene TRBV3-2) and TRBJ1-2; 9 nucleotides agree with TRBD1. The CDR3 length is 14 residues. CDR1 is LGHDT and CDR2 is YNNKEL in the germline V gene (reference sequence). V lost 4 bases and J lost 5; bases outside the gene matches: 5. CDR3 sequence (DNA): TGTGCCAGCAGCCCCAGGACAGGGGCGTATGGCTACACCTTC. Protein: CASSPRTGAYGYTF.

This rearrangement joins TRBV5-1 to TRBJ2-7; 11 bases fit TRBD1. V gave up 0 bases and J gave up 0 bases; unmatched junction bases: 17. Germline lookup yields CDR1 SGHRS and CDR2 YFSETQ. The CDR3 sequence is 21 residues long. The CDR3 DNA follows: TGCGCCAGCAGCTTGGTCTGGGATAGCGGACAGGGGGCTTTGAGCTCCTACGAGCAGTACTTC. Translating it yields CASSLVWDSGQGALSSYEQYF.

This chain uses TRBV14 with TRBJ1-2; unclear D gene. This CDR3 has 15 residues. Germline V gene sequence: CDR1 SGHDN, CDR2 FVKESK. Between the trimmed V and J ends, which lost 1 base and 4 bases, there was a span of 13 bases. As DNA, the CDR3 is TGTGCCAGCAGCCAAGGCCGATGGAGTCCCTATGGCTACACCTTC. As protein: CASSQGRWSPYGYTF.

The V gene is TRBV5-1, the J gene TRBJ2-2; D is perhaps TRBD1 (6 bases). The germline CDR1 and CDR2 sequences are SGHRS and YFSETQ. V lost 0 bases and J lost 4, with 10 bases in between. The CDR3 has 15 amino acids. CDR3: CASSLGTASTGELFF. The DNA for the CDR3 is TGCGCCAGCAGCTTGGGGACAGCCTCCACCGGGGAGCTGTTTTTT.

The genes are TRBV7-7 and TRBJ2-7; tentatively, D is TRBD2 (5 bases). The CDR3 is 15 amino acids. Germline CDR1 is SSHAT and CDR2 is FNYEAQ (reference sequence). The ends were cut back, 5 bases at V and 4 bases at J, with 18 bases in the middle. CDR3 nucleotide sequence: TGTGCCAGCAGCCCGCCGGGATCAGGCGCGTACGAGCAGTACTTC. It specifies CASSPPGSGAYEQYF.

The chain has TRBV25-1 and TRBJ1-1, with D possibly matching TRBD1 (6 bases). Germline V gene data show CDR1 as MGHDK and CDR2 as SYGVNS. V was cut by 2 bases and J by 7 bases, with 14 bases left in between. This CDR3 has 14 residues. CDR3 region: CASSEPGTTFEAFF. For the CDR3, the DNA is TGTGCCAGCAGTGAACCCGGGACAACCTTTGAAGCTTTCTTT.

The CDR3 coding sequence is TGTGCCAGCATTAGGGACAGGAGGCTTAATGAAAAACTGTTTTTT. Translating it yields CASIRDRRLNEKLFF. The V and J genes are TRBV2 and TRBJ1-4; 8 bases map to TRBD1. CDR3 length equals 15 residues. V was pared by 7 bases and J by 4 bases, with 8 bases of the junction left unmatched. Per the germline V gene, CDR1 is SNHLY and CDR2 is FYNNEI.

This chain joins TRBV3-1 (or the pseudogene TRBV3-2) and TRBJ1-1, with D possibly being TRBD1 (6 bases). Germline lookup yields CDR1 LGHDT and CDR2 YNNKEL (reference sequence). The length of the CDR3 is 15 residues. V gave up 0 bases and J gave up 4 bases, with 12 bases separating them. CDR3 nucleotide sequence: TGTGCCAGCAGCCAAGAAGGTTTCAGGGGCACTGAAGCTTTCTTT. Protein: CASSQEGFRGTEAFF.

V and J are TRBV5-4 and TRBJ1-3, with 8 bases matching TRBD1. The CDR3 contains 15 residues. V lost 1 base, J lost 0 bases, and 0 bases stayed unmatched. Germline CDR1 is SGHNT and CDR2 is YYREEE (reference sequence). The CDR3: CASSLQGASGNTIYF. CDR3 DNA: TGTGCCAGCAGCTTGCAGGGGGCCTCTGGAAACACCATATATTTT.

This sequence joins TRBV19 and TRBJ1-1, with TRBD1 as a possible D gene (5 bases). This CDR3 comprises 18 residues. V shed 5 bases and J shed 2 bases, with 24 bases lying between them. The germline gives CDR1 LNHDA, CDR2 SQIVND (reference sequence). The CDR3 region is CASSFHSGSRGGNTEAFF. The CDR3 DNA follows: TGTGCCAGTAGTTTTCACTCAGGATCTAGGGGAGGCAACACTGAAGCTTTCTTT.

The V and J genes are TRBV5-1 and TRBJ1-2; D call uncertain. CDR1 is SGHRS, CDR2 YFSETQ, per germline. The CDR3 extends over 13 amino acids. The V end lost 4 bases, the J end lost 10 bases, and 17 bases lay between the germline ends. Here the CDR3 DNA reads TGCGCCAGCAGCCCAGCTCGAGGCCGCGACTACACCTTC. Amino acids: CASSPARGRDYTF.

This chain connects TRBV4-1 to TRBJ1-6; D remains unclear. CDR1 is MGHRA and CDR2 is YSYEKL in the germline V gene. The CDR3 has 17 residues. Trimming took 0 bases from V and 4 from J, leaving 13 bases between them. The CDR3 spells CASSQDYQVIYNSPLHF. DNA for the CDR3: TGCGCCAGCAGCCAAGATTACCAGGTGATATATAATTCACCCCTCCACTTT.

The rearrangement uses TRBV5-4 and TRBJ1-4; TRBD1 aligns across 7 bases. The CDR3 has 15 amino acids. J was trimmed by 4 bases and V by 4 bases; bases with no gene match: 7. CDR1 is SGHNT and CDR2 is YYREEE in the germline V gene (reference sequence). The DNA for the CDR3 is TGTGCCAGCAGCGCCCGGGACAGAGATAATGAAAAACTGTTTTTT. This encodes CASSARDRDNEKLFF.

The chain is built from TRBV4-1 and TRBJ2-3; 8 bases are shared with TRBD1. Germline V CDR1 and CDR2: MGHRA, YSYEKL. The ends lost 1 base at V and 4 bases at J; junction bases unmatched: 10. This CDR3 is built from 17 residues. The CDR3 spells CASSQGPQGALADTQYF. In nucleotides, the CDR3 is TGCGCCAGCAGCCAAGGCCCCCAGGGGGCGCTCGCAGATACGCAGTATTTT.

The rearrangement uses TRBV3-1 (or the pseudogene TRBV3-2) and TRBJ1-6; the D gene is possibly TRBD1 (6 bases). V lost 1 base, J lost 9 bases, and 10 bases lay in between. Germline values: CDR1 LGHDT, CDR2 YNNKEL (reference sequence). CDR3 length: 14 residues. The CDR3: CASSQGTAISPLHF. The CDR3, as DNA: TGTGCCAGCAGCCAAGGGACAGCAATTTCACCCCTCCACTTT.

This clone was seen just once. The chain links TRBV12-3 or TRBV12-4 to TRBJ2-5; no clear D gene. V was trimmed by 6 bases and J by 2 bases, leaving 10 bases between them. The CDR3 contains 13 residues. The CDR3 here is CASSLGHQETQYF. The CDR3 DNA reads TGTGCCAGCAGCCTGGGCCATCAAGAGACCCAGTACTTC.

A word on this clone: One junction end does not reproduce the germline sequence, and a read error may be involved. The V and J genes are TRBV10-2 and TRBJ1-6; the match to TRBD1 covers 7 bases. Germline CDR1 WSHSY, CDR2 SAAADI. The CDR3 consists of 16 residues. The CDR3 reads CASSDSGGQSPGGPVF. DNA for the CDR3: TGCGCCAGCAGTGATTCCGGGGGACAGAGTCCTGGGGGGCCTGTCTTT.

The CDR3 DNA follows: TGTGCCAGCAGCTTCTATCTAGCGGGGAGGAATGAGCAGTTCTTC. Translating it yields CASSFYLAGRNEQFF. The chain carries TRBV7-2 and TRBJ2-1; TRBD2 matches at 9 bases. V was pared by 3 bases and J by 7 bases, with 7 bases of the junction left unmatched. The germline V gene encodes CDR1 SGHTA and CDR2 FQGNSA. The CDR3 has 15 residues. The variable domain in full, with the rest retrieved from reference TRBV7-2 and TRBJ2-1, is GAGVSQSPSNKVTEKGKDVELRCDPISGHTALYWYRQSLGQGLEFLIYFQGNSAPDKSGLPSDRFSAERTGGSVSTLTIQRTQQEDSAVYLCASSFYLAGRNEQFFGPGTRLTVL.